The T cell receptor beta chain described here comes from a study of cytomegalovirus exposure and HLA in healthy donors. With respect to this clone: Antigen: not known.

The PCR contained 60 Vbeta and 13 Jbeta primers. Authors' data handling: In a later analysis, of some 80 million unique beta chains, roughly 9.9 million appeared in at least two donors. TCRdb keeps only in-frame clones here, not all; method: immunoSEQ multiplex PCR. Clone size and V and J calls were adopted from that table, with D and trimming inferred from the DNA. The repertoire consists of about 160,000 clones, with 79% occurring once and the leading ten covering roughly 6%. Germline V gives CDR1 MDHEN, CDR2 SYDVKM. With 8 bases clipped from V and 2 bases from J, the junction kept 2 bases outside the gene matches. This CDR3 is built from 12 residues. Study-wide results and caveats: The listing of roughly 160 TCR beta chains classed them as cytomegalovirus-associated. TRBV6-2, TRBV6-3 and other indistinguishable V segments were excluded.

Sample: PBMCs. J is TRBJ1-2 and V is TRBV28; TRBD1 aligns across 7 bases. This TCR derives from a man aged 50-60 years in good health and CMV-seropositive. The CDR3 DNA reads as TGTGCCAGCCTGGGACAGAACTATGGCTACACCTTC. It yields the protein CASLGQNYGYTF.